Reported below is one TCR beta chain. Its antigen is undetermined. These data come from a study of beta chain features in type 1 diabetes. Study-wide results and caveats: When VDJ junctions were examined, type 1 diabetes patients showed fewer insertions and more deletions.

CDR3 length: 15 amino acids. Per the germline V gene, CDR1 is SGDLS and CDR2 is YYNGEE. The germline V and J ends were trimmed by 2 bases and 2 bases, with 8 bases remaining between them. Every isolated RNA sample was fully reverse transcribed, so sequencing captured expressed TCRB transcripts. TCRdb's table, derived via immunoSEQ multiplex PCR, lists solely in-frame clones and lacks some. The sample contains 130,000 to 150,000 clones, 10% of which appear only once. The sample consisted of naive CD4+ T cells from blood. V is TRBV9 and J is TRBJ2-6, with D perhaps matching TRBD1 (5 bases). This receptor was identified in a man younger than 35 in good health. In DNA form, the CDR3 reads TGTGCCAGCAGCGTCCAGACAGCTGGGGCCAACGTCCTGACTTTC. Amino acids: CASSVQTAGANVLTF.